This T cell receptor (beta chain) was identified in a study of blood T cell repertoires in COVID-19. Study-wide context: The study drew acute and convalescent COVID-19 samples from the United States, Italy and Spain. The cDNA or gDNA used as material had been derived from T cells, B-cell-depleted T cells, or PBMCs.

Germline V lookup: CDR1 SGHTA, CDR2 FQGNSA. Trimming cost V 5 bases and J 4 bases; bases outside gene matches: 11. There are 16 residues in the CDR3. In the authors' workflow: Estimates of nucleated cell counts were drawn from the amplification of reference gene primers. Libraries were prepared by immunoSEQ multiplex PCR; TCRdb keeps only in-frame clonotypes and omits some of them. That table is the source of V, J and clone size, and D and trimming were worked out from the DNA. The sample gives a few hundred thousand clones, roughly 90% of which show up once; around 13% is in the top ten. The clonotype was recovered from a woman aged 55 to 70 with acute or convalescent COVID-19. Sequenced material: peripheral blood. The V call is TRBV7-2, the J call TRBJ1-3; 7 bases are shared with TRBD1. CDR3 sequence (DNA): TGTGCCAGCAGCCCCGACGGGCAGGGGGTCGGAAACACCATATATTTT. Translating gives CASSPDGQGVGNTIYF.